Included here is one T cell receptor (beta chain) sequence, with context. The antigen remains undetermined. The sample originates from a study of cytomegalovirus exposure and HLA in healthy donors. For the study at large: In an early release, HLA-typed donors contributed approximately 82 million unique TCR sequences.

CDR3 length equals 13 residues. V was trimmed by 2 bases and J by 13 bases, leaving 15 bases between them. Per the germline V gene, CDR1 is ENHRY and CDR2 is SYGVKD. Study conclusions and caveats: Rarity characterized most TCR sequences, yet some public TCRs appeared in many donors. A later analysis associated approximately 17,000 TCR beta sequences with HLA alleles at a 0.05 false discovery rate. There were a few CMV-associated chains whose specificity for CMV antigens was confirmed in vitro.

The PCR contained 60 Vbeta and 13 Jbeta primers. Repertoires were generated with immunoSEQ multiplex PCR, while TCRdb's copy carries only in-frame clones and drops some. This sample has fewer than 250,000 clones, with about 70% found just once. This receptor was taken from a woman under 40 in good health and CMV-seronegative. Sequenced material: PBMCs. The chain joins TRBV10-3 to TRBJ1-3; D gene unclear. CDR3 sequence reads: CAISENSVTEIYF. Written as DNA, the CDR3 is TGTGCCATCAGTGAGAACTCGGTGACTGAGATATATTTT.